The clone carrying this T cell receptor (beta chain) was seen a few times. The data stem from a study of cytomegalovirus exposure and HLA in healthy donors. The germline V and J ends were trimmed by 5 bases and 3 bases, with 11 bases remaining between them. The CDR3 extends over 14 amino acids. Germline V gene sequence: CDR1 SGHAT, CDR2 FQNNGV. Profiling relied on immunoSEQ multiplex PCR, and the TCRdb table lists in-frame clones only, not all of them. The table lists about 240,000 clones, about 90% of them singletons. Material for sequencing was PBMCs. V gene TRBV11-2 combines with J gene TRBJ2-1, with D maybe TRBD2 (6 bases). The receptor was derived from a woman between 25 and 40 years old in good health and CMV-seropositive. DNA for the CDR3: TGTGCCAGCAGCCTGGACGGGGGCTACAATGAGCAGTTCTTC. Its translation is CASSLDGGYNEQFF.